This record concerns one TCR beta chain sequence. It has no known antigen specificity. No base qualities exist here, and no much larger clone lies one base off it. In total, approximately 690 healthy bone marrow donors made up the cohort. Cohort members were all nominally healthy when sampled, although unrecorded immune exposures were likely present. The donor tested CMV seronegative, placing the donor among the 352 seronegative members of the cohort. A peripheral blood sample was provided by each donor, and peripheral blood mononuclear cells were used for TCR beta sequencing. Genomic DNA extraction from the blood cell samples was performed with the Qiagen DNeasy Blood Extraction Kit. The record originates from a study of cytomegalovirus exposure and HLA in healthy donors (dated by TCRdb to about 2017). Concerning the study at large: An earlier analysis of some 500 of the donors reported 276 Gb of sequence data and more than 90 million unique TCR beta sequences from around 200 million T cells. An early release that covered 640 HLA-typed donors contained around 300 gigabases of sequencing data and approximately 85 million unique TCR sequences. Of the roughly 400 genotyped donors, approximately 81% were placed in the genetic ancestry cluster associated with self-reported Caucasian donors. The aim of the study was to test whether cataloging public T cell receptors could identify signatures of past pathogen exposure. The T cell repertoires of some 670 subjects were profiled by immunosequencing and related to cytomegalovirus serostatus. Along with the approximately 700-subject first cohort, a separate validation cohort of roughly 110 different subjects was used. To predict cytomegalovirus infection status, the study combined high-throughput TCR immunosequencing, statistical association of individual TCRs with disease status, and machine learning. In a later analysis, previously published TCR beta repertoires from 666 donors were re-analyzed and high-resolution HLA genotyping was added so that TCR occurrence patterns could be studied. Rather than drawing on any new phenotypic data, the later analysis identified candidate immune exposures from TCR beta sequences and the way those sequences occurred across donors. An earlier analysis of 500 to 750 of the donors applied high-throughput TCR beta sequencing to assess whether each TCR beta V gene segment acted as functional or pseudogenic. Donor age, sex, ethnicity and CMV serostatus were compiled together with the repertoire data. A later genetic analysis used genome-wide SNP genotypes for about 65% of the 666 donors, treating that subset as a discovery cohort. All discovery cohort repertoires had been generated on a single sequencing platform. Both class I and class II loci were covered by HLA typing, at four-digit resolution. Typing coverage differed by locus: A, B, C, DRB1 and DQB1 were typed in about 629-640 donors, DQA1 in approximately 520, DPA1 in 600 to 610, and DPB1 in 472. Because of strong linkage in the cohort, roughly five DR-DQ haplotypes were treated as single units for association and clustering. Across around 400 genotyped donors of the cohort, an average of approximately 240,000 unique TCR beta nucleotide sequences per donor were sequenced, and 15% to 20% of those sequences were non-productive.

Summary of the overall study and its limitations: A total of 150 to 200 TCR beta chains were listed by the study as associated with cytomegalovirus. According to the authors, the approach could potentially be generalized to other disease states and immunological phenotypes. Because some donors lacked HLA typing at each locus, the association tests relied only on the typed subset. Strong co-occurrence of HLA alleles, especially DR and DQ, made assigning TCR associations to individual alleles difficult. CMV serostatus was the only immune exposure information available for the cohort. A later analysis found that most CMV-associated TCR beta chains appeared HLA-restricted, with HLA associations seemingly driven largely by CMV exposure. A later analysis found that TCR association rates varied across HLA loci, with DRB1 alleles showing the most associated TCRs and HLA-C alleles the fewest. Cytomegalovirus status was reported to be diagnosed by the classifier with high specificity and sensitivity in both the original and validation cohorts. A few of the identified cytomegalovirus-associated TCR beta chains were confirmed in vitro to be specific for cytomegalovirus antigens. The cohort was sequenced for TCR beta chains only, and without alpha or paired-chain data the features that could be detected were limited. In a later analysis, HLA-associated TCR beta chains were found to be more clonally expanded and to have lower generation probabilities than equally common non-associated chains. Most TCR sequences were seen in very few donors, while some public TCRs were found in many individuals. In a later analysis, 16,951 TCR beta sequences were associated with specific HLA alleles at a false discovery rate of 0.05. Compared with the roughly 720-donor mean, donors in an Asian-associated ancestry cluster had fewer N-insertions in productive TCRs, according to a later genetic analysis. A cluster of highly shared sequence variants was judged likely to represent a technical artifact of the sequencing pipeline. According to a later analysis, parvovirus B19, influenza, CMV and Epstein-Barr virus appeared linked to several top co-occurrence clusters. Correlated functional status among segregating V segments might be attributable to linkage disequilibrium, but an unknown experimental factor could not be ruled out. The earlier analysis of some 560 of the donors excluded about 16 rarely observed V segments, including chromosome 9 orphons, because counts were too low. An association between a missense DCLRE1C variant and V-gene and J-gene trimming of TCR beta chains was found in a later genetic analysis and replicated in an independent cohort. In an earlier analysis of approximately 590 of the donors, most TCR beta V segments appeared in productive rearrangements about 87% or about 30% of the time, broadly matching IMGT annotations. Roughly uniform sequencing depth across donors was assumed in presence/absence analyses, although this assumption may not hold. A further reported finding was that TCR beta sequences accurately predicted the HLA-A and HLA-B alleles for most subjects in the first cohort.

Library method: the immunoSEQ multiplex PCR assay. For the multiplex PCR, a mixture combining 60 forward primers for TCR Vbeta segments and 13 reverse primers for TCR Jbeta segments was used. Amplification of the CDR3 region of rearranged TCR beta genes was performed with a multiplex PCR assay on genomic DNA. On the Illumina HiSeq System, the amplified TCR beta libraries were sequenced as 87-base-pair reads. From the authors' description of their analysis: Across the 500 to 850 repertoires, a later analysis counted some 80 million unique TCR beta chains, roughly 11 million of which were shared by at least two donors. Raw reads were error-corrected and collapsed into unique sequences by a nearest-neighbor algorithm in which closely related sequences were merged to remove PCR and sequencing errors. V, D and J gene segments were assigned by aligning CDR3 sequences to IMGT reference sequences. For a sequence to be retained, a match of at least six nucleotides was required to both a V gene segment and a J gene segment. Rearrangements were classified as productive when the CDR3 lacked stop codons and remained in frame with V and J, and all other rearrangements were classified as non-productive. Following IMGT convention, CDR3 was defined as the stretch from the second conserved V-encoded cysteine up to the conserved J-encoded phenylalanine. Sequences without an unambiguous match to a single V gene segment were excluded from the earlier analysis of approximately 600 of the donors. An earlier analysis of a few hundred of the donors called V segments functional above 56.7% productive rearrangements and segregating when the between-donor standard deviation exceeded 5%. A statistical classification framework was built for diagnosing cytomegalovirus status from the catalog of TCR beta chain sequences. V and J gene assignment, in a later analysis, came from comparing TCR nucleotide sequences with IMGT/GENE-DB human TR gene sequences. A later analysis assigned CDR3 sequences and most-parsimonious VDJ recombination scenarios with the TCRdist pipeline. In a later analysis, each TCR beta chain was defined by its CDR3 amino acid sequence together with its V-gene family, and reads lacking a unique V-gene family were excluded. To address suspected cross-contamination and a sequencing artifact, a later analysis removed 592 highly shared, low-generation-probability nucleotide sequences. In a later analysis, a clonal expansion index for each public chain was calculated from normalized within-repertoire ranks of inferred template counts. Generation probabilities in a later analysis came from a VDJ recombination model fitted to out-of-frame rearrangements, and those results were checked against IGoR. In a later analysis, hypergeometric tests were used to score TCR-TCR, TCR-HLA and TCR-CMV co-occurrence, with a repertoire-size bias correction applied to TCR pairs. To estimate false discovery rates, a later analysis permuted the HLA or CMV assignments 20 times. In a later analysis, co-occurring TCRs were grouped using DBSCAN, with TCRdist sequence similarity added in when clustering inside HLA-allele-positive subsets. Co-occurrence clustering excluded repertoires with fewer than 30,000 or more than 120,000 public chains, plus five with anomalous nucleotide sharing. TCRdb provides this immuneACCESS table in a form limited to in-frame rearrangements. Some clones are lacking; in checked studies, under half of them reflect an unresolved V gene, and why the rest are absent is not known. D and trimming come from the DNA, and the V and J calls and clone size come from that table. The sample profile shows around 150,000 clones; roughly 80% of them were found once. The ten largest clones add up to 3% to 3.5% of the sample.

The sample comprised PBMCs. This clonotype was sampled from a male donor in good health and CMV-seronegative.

For the CDR3, the sequence is CASGFLRTGKETQYF. In nucleotides, the sequence is TGTGCTAGTGGTTTCCTCCGGACAGGCAAAGAGACCCAGTACTTC. The chain uses TRBV12-5 and TRBJ2-5, with 7 bases in between that match TRBD1. The germline V gene yields LGHNT for CDR1 and FRNRAP for CDR2. The CDR3 runs 15 residues from the cysteine to the phenylalanine. CDR3 DNA is the only sequence kept; it has 45 bases, read in frame from the first base. The germline V end is reduced by 3 bases and the J end by 3 bases; junction bases left unmatched: 7.